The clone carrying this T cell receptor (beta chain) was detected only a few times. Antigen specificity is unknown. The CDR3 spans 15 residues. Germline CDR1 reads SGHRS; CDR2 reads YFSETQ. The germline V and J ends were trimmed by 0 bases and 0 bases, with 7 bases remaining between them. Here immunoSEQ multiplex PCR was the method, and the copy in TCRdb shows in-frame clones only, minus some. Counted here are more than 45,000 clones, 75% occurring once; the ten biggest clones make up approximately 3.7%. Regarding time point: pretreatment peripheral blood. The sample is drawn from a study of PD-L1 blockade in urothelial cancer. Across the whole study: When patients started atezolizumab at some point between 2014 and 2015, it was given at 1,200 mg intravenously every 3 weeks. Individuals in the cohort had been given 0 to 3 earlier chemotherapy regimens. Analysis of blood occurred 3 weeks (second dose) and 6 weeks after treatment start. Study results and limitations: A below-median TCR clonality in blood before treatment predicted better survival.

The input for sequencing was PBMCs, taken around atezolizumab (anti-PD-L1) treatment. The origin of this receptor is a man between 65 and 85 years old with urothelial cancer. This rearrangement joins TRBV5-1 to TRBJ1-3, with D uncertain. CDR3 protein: CASSLAPGSGNTIYF. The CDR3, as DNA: TGCGCCAGCAGCTTGGCCCCCGGCTCTGGAAACACCATATATTTT.